The rows below give T cell receptor beta chains drawn from one sample of a study of cytomegalovirus exposure and HLA in healthy donors. Only in-frame clones appear in the TCRdb table, and some are missing; sequencing was by immunoSEQ multiplex PCR. The sample records roughly 150,000 clones, 90% to 95% being singletons. Material: PBMCs. These receptors originate from a man aged 18-30 years in good health and CMV-seronegative. The CDR3 runs from the conserved cysteine through the conserved F or W. A D gene is named only where the DNA matches it firmly. Clone sizes are given selectively: once, few, many, or a class where the clone is expanded.

size	J	V	D	DNA	CDR3
NA	TRBJ2-1	TRBV9	NA	TGTGCCAGCAGCCCTCACGGCGGATTACTAGGCGGGCAGTTCTTC	CASSPHGGLLGGQFF
NA	TRBJ2-3	TRBV7-2	TRBD2	TGTGCCAGCAGCCCGACTAGCGGAGGCAGAGATACGCAGTATTTT	CASSPTSGGRDTQYF
NA	TRBJ2-3	TRBV14	TRBD1	TGTGCCAGCAGCCCACAGGGGGCCATCTCAGATACGCAGTATTTT	CASSPQGAISDTQYF
NA	TRBJ2-5	TRBV5-1	TRBD2	TGCGCCAGCAGCTTTTTGGGAGGGGAGATCCAAGAGACCCAGTACTTC	CASSFLGGEIQETQYF
once	TRBJ1-3	TRBV19	TRBD1	TGTGCCAGTAGCTCGACAGGGACTGGAAACACCATATATTTT	CASSSTGTGNTIYF
NA	TRBJ2-3	TRBV27	TRBD2	TGTGCCAGCAGTTTTGTGGGAGGGCGCTTTTCAGATACGCAGTATTTT	CASSFVGGRFSDTQYF
NA	TRBJ2-6	TRBV5-1	TRBD2	TGCGCCAGCAGGACGGGGGGGGCCGGTGGGGCCAACGTCCTGACTTTC	CASRTGGAGGANVLTF
NA	TRBJ1-2	TRBV10-3	NA	TGTGCCATCAGTGAGCTATATTGGAGAGTGCGGGGCAACCAAGCTAACTATGGCTACACCTTC	CAISELYWRVRGNQANYGYTF
NA	TRBJ2-5	TRBV6-6	NA	TGTGCCAGCAGTTACCAAGGACAGATAAACCAAGAGACCCAGTACTTC	CASSYQGQINQETQYF
NA	TRBJ1-2	TRBV14	NA	TGTGCCAGCAGCTCACAGGGAGCTAACTATGGCTACACCTTC	CASSSQGANYGYTF
few	TRBJ2-7	TRBV2	NA	TGTGCCAGCAGTGAACGGGGGTACGAGCAGTACTTC	CASSERGYEQYF
NA	TRBJ1-4	TRBV5-1	TRBD1	TGCGCCAGCAGCTTCGGACAGGGGAGGGCTAATGAAAAACTGTTTTTT	CASSFGQGRANEKLFF
NA	TRBJ2-1	TRBV4-3	NA	TGCGCCAGCAGCCAAGAATCAGCAGGAATGGCCGGCAATGAGCAGTTCTTC	CASSQESAGMAGNEQFF
NA	TRBJ1-1	TRBV7-8	TRBD1	TGTGCCAGCAGCTCGGGACAGGGATTTAACACTGAAGCTTTCTTT	CASSSGQGFNTEAFF
NA	TRBJ2-7	TRBV9	TRBD2	TGTGCCAGCAGCGTAGGACTAGCGGTCAACGAGCAGTACTTC	CASSVGLAVNEQYF
NA	TRBJ2-2	TRBV9	NA	TGTGCCAGCAACCCCTCTAGCGAAGGCGGGGAGCTGTTTTTT	CASNPSSEGGELFF
NA	TRBJ1-5	TRBV7-9	NA	TGTGCCAGCTCCTGGGAGGGTCAGCCCCAGCATTTT	CASSWEGQPQHF
once	TRBJ1-1	TRBV10-3	NA	TGTGCCATCAGTGAGTCTGGGCGACTGAACACTGAAGCTTTCTTT	CAISESGRLNTEAFF
NA	TRBJ2-5	TRBV7-9	TRBD1	TGTGCCAGCAGCCCCGGACAGGGGTACCAAGAGACCCAGTACTTC	CASSPGQGYQETQYF
NA	TRBJ2-3	TRBV6-5	NA	TGTGCCAGCAGTTGGAGCAGAAGCACAGATACGCAGTATTTT	CASSWSRSTDTQYF
NA	TRBJ2-1	TRBV6-1	TRBD1	TGTGCCAGCAGTGAAGGGACAGGGCTTGACTACAATGAGCAGTTCTTC	CASSEGTGLDYNEQFF
few	TRBJ1-1	TRBV11-2	TRBD1	TGTGCCAGCAGCCCCCGGACAGGTGGGAGCACTGAAGCTTTCTTT	CASSPRTGGSTEAFF
once	TRBJ1-5	TRBV6-6	NA	TGTGCCAGCGTTGGATTGCAGGGCTGGCATCAGCCCCAGCATTTT	CASVGLQGWHQPQHF
NA	TRBJ1-3	TRBV4-3	NA	TGCGCCAGCAGCCAATCCCGCGGGAACGGAAACACCATATATTTT	CASSQSRGNGNTIYF
NA	TRBJ2-5	TRBV6-5	NA	TGTGCCAGCAGTTACTCCCTAGCGAGCCAAGAGACCCAGTACTTC	CASSYSLASQETQYF
NA	TRBJ1-2	TRBV25-1	TRBD1	TGTGCCAGCAGTGCCGCCGGGACAGGCAGTAACTATGGCTACACCTTC	CASSAAGTGSNYGYTF
NA	TRBJ2-3	TRBV9	TRBD2	TGTGCCAGCAGCCTCGGGGGAGGGACAGATACGCAGTATTTT	CASSLGGGTDTQYF
NA	TRBJ2-5	TRBV7-9	NA	TGTGCCAGCAGCTCACGCTTGGAGGGCCAAGAGACCCAGTACTTC	CASSSRLEGQETQYF
NA	TRBJ2-6	TRBV5-8	NA	TGTGCCAGCGGCGGGGGCAGTGGGGCCAACGTCCTGACTTTC	CASGGGSGANVLTF
NA	TRBJ1-1	TRBV19	TRBD1	TGTGCCAGTAGTCCTCGGGACAGGGCCACTGAAGCTTTCTTT	CASSPRDRATEAFF
NA	TRBJ1-5	TRBV19	NA	TGTGCCAGTAGTTCCATTGGCAGCAATCAGCCCCAGCATTTT	CASSSIGSNQPQHF
NA	TRBJ1-1	TRBV30	TRBD1	TGTGCCTGGAGTGTACGAGGTTACAGGGGGGTTCAGGGCACTGAAGCTTTCTTT	CAWSVRGYRGVQGTEAFF
NA	TRBJ2-2	TRBV30	TRBD1	TGTGCCTGGAGTGCCGGGACAGAGAACACCGGGGAGCTGTTTTTT	CAWSAGTENTGELFF
NA	TRBJ2-7	TRBV18	TRBD2	TGTGCCAGCTCACCATCCCGGGGGGCCTACGAGCAGTACTTC	CASSPSRGAYEQYF
NA	TRBJ2-5	TRBV9	TRBD2	TGTGCCAGCAGCGTAGGGGGACTAGCGGCACTTCAAGAGACCCAGTACTTC	CASSVGGLAALQETQYF
NA	TRBJ2-2	TRBV4-1	TRBD1	TGCGCCAGCAGCCAAGTGGGACAGAAGAGGACCGGGGAGCTGTTTTTT	CASSQVGQKRTGELFF
once	TRBJ1-1	TRBV27	TRBD1	TGTGCCAGCAGTTTAGGAGACAGGGGTGACACTGAAGCTTTCTTT	CASSLGDRGDTEAFF
NA	TRBJ2-6	TRBV19	NA	TGTGCCAGTATGGGGCAAATAAGATCTGGGGCCAACGTCCTGACTTTC	CASMGQIRSGANVLTF
NA	TRBJ1-1	TRBV19	NA	TGTGCCAGTAGTCTGGTCTCCAAGGGGACTGAAGCTTTCTTT	CASSLVSKGTEAFF
NA	TRBJ2-2	TRBV11-3	TRBD1	TGTGCCACCTCGACAGGGACGAACACCGGGGAGCTGTTTTTT	CATSTGTNTGELFF
NA	TRBJ1-2	TRBV27	NA	TGTGCCAGCAGTCCATGGGTGGGTGGGCAGGGAAACTATGGCTACACCTTC	CASSPWVGGQGNYGYTF
NA	TRBJ1-1	TRBV2	NA	TGTGCCAGCAGGGGTAGGAGCACTGAAGCTTTCTTT	CASRGRSTEAFF
NA	TRBJ2-5	TRBV28	TRBD1	TGTGCCAGCAGTTCGGACAGGGGTGAGACCCAGTACTTC	CASSSDRGETQYF
NA	TRBJ2-3	TRBV7-2	TRBD2	TGTGCCAGCAGCCTATACCTAGCGGGGTCTAGCACAGATACGCAGTATTTT	CASSLYLAGSSTDTQYF
NA	TRBJ1-5	TRBV5-5	TRBD1	TGTGCCAGCAGCTTAACAGGGGACTTCAATCAGCCCCAGCATTTT	CASSLTGDFNQPQHF
NA	TRBJ1-1	TRBV19	NA	TGTGCCAGTACCATTAGAGTGGTTGCTGAAGCTTTCTTT	CASTIRVVAEAFF
NA	TRBJ2-7	TRBV25-1	NA	TGTGCCGCCTTCGACGGACTACACTACGAGCAGTACTTC	CAAFDGLHYEQYF
NA	TRBJ1-1	TRBV5-1	TRBD1	TGCGCCAGCAGCCCTACAGGGGGTTTAGGTGAAGCTTTCTTT	CASSPTGGLGEAFF
NA	TRBJ2-5	TRBV10-3	NA	TGTGCCATCAGTGAGTCGACTCGCGGAGAGACCCAGTACTTC	CAISESTRGETQYF
NA	TRBJ2-7	TRBV9	TRBD1	TGTGCCAGCAGCGGGGACAGCTACGAGCAGTACTTC	CASSGDSYEQYF
NA	TRBJ1-5	TRBV5-8	NA	TGTGCCAGCAGCTTGCTGGGCTCCCAGCCCCAGCATTTT	CASSLLGSQPQHF
once	TRBJ2-5	TRBV27	NA	TGTGCCAGCAGTTTATCAAGCCGACTAGGGTGGGAGACCCAGTACTTC	CASSLSSRLGWETQYF
NA	TRBJ2-1	TRBV15	TRBD2	TGTGCCACCAGCAGAGTTTTAGCGGGGAACAATGAGCAGTTCTTC	CATSRVLAGNNEQFF
NA	TRBJ2-5	TRBV6-5	TRBD1	TGTGCCAGCAGTTACCGGGACAGCCTGACCCAGTACTTC	CASSYRDSLTQYF
NA	TRBJ2-7	TRBV11-3	TRBD1	TGTGCCAGCAGCCCTGGACAGGGTAATGAGCAGTACTTC	CASSPGQGNEQYF